The 3 T cell receptor beta chains given below trace back to one sample, sequenced in a study of radiation and T cells in renal cell carcinoma. Time point noted: blood 4 weeks post-SBRT, at nephrectomy. Described treatment: 15 Gy SBRT to primary tumor, nephrectomy 4 weeks later. Some clones are missing from TCRdb's copy, which holds only in-frame ones; the method was immunoSEQ multiplex PCR. Of about 150,000 clones listed, roughly 90% are singletons. The starting material was blood, obtained from a patient whose treatment included radiotherapy and nephrectomy. These TCRs come from a woman in her fifties or sixties with renal cell carcinoma.

The chain employs TRBV7-2 and TRBJ2-1, with unresolved D. There are 15 residues in the CDR3. Trimming took off 7 bases at V and 6 bases at J, with 19 bases between the two ends. Germline assignment: CDR1 SGHTA and CDR2 FQGNSA. CDR3: CASTLRSASANEQFF. The CDR3 DNA sequence: TGTGCCAGCACCCTGAGGTCGGCCAGCGCCAATGAGCAGTTCTTC. Supplemented by reference TRBV7-2 and TRBJ2-1, the full variable domain reads GAGVSQSPSNKVTEKGKDVELRCDPISGHTALYWYRQSLGQGLEFLIYFQGNSAPDKSGLPSDRFSAERTGGSVSTLTIQRTQQEDSAVYLCASTLRSASANEQFFGPGTRLTVL.

In its sample, this clone was seen once. V and J are TRBV5-1 and TRBJ1-3, with no clear D. CDR3 size: 15 residues. Per the germline V gene, CDR1 is SGHRS and CDR2 is YFSETQ. Trimming stripped 0 bases from V and 0 bases from J, with 7 bases between. The DNA of the CDR3 is TGCGCCAGCAGCTTGGCCCACTCCTCTGGAAACACCATATATTTT. Translation gives CASSLAHSSGNTIYF.

This clone turned up a few times. This chain's CDR3 is CASSRTGQGQPQHF. Written as DNA, the CDR3 is TGCGCCAGCAGCCGGACAGGTCAGGGTCAGCCCCAGCATTTT. This chain connects TRBV5-1 to TRBJ1-5, with 7 bases aligning to TRBD1. This CDR3 contains 14 residues. From germline, CDR1 is SGHRS and CDR2 YFSETQ. Trimming cost V 4 bases and J 6 bases; bases outside gene matches: 7.